The rows below give T cell receptor beta chains drawn from one sample of a study of T-cell memory formation after mild COVID-19. TCRdb reprocessed the 5' RACE reads with MiXCR, giving one entry per CDR3 protein. The profile shows about 560,000 distinct CDR3 sequences, about 18% of them singletons. Sequencing was carried out using PBMCs or a T cell subset sorted from them (not recorded which). The source is an adult woman who had mild COVID-19 (a few samples of this study predate the infection). Cell type and time point are not known. The CDR3 runs from the conserved cysteine through the conserved F or W. The D gene is left open where the match is weak. The size of a clone is reported for some rows only, either as once, few or many, or as a class for expanded clones.

CDR3aa | CDR3nt | d_gene | abundance | j_gene | v_gene | len
CASSESAGTNYGYTF | TGTGCCAGTAGTGAATCCGCCGGGACAAACTATGGCTACACCTTC | NA | few | TRBJ1-2 | TRBV19 | 15
CASSLAAVQNQPQHF | TGTGCCAGCAGCTTGGCGGCAGTCCAAAATCAGCCCCAGCATTTT | NA | few | TRBJ1-5 | TRBV5-5 | 15
CASSPPGQVREQYF | TGTGCCAGCTCACCACCGGGACAGGTTCGCGAGCAGTACTTC | TRBD1 | few | TRBJ2-7 | TRBV18 | 14
CASSIWGRGSNQPQHF | TGTGCCAGTAGTATATGGGGCAGGGGAAGCAATCAGCCCCAGCATTTT | NA | few | TRBJ1-5 | TRBV19 | 16
CASSGGSGPGVPQHF | TGTGCCAGCAGTGGGGGTTCGGGCCCAGGAGTACCCCAGCATTTT | NA | NA | TRBJ1-5 | TRBV2 | 15
CASTQGRSQYF | TGTGCCAGCACCCAAGGGAGGTCCCAGTACTTC | NA | NA | TRBJ2-5 | TRBV6-5 | 11
CASSLAYRLAESNEQFF | TGCGCCAGCAGCTTGGCCTATCGACTAGCGGAGAGCAATGAGCAGTTCTTC | TRBD2 | few | TRBJ2-1 | TRBV5-1 | 17
CASSSYTGWTYNEQFF | TGTGCCAGCAGTTCCTATACTGGGTGGACCTACAATGAGCAGTTCTTC | NA | NA | TRBJ2-1 | TRBV7-6 | 16
CASPLAGGNGGGELFF | TGTGCCAGCCCTTTAGCGGGAGGGAACGGCGGCGGGGAGCTGTTTTTT | TRBD2 | few | TRBJ2-2 | TRBV9 | 16
CASSGTGNEQYF | TGCGCCAGCAGCGGGACAGGGAACGAGCAGTACTTC | TRBD1 | few | TRBJ2-7 | TRBV5-1 | 12
CASSRVSYEKLFF | TGTGCCAGCAGTCGAGTGTCCTATGAAAAACTGTTTTTT | NA | few | TRBJ1-4 | TRBV28 | 13
CATSDFGQGNEQFF | TGTGCCACCAGTGATTTTGGGCAGGGGAATGAGCAGTTCTTC | NA | NA | TRBJ2-1 | TRBV24-1 | 14
CASSLFGTGSYEQYF | TGTGCCAGCAGTTTATTCGGGACGGGCTCCTACGAGCAGTACTTC | NA | few | TRBJ2-7 | TRBV27 | 15
CATSAMGETQYF | TGTGCCACCAGTGCTATGGGGGAGACCCAGTACTTC | NA | few | TRBJ2-5 | TRBV24-1 | 12
CAWSVLGAGSWTGELFF | TGTGCCTGGAGTGTACTCGGCGCAGGGAGCTGGACCGGGGAGCTGTTTTTT | NA | few | TRBJ2-2 | TRBV30 | 17
CASSLLGQGNDGYTF | TGTGCCAGCTCACTCCTCGGACAGGGTAACGATGGCTACACCTTC | TRBD1 | NA | TRBJ1-2 | TRBV18 | 15
CSASTSGGIIYEQYF | TGCAGTGCTAGTACTAGCGGGGGAATTATCTACGAGCAGTACTTC | TRBD2 | NA | TRBJ2-7 | TRBV20-1 | 15
CASSGRQGTDTQYF | TGTGCCAGCAGTGGGCGACAGGGCACAGATACGCAGTATTTT | NA | NA | TRBJ2-3 | TRBV12-3/TRBV12-4 | 14
CAWRRPSSYEQYF | TGTGCCTGGAGGAGACCAAGCTCCTACGAGCAGTACTTC | NA | few | TRBJ2-7 | TRBV30 | 13
CASNRQGGEPQHF | TGTGCCAGCAACCGACAGGGAGGAGAGCCCCAGCATTTT | TRBD1 | NA | TRBJ1-5 | TRBV7-9 | 13
CASSLPRGLAGGRTYEQYF | TGTGCCAGCAGCCTACCCCGGGGACTAGCGGGGGGGCGGACCTACGAGCAGTACTTC | TRBD2 | few | TRBJ2-7 | TRBV7-8 | 19
CASRASVTDSYEQYF | TGCGCCAGCAGAGCTTCTGTGACTGACTCCTACGAGCAGTACTTC | NA | few | TRBJ2-7 | TRBV5-1 | 15
CASSLSRVGGANYNSPLHF | TGTGCCAGCAGTTTATCGCGTGTGGGGGGTGCCAACTATAATTCACCCCTCCACTTT | NA | NA | TRBJ1-6 | TRBV27 | 19
CASSWKQSGEQYF | TGTGCCAGCAGCTGGAAACAGTCGGGCGAGCAGTACTTC | NA | NA | TRBJ2-7 | TRBV9 | 13
CACREPVSYNEQFF | TGTGCCTGCCGGGAGCCTGTCTCCTACAATGAGCAGTTCTTC | NA | few | TRBJ2-1 | TRBV30 | 14
CASSQQSLMNTEAFF | TGTGCCAGCAGCCAACAGAGTCTAATGAACACTGAAGCTTTCTTT | NA | NA | TRBJ1-1 | TRBV14 | 15
CASSLAGTGGNEQFF | TGTGCCAGCAGCTTGGCCGGGACAGGGGGGAATGAGCAGTTCTTC | TRBD1 | NA | TRBJ2-1 | TRBV5-1 | 15
CSVTIWDGYNEQFF | TGCAGCGTCACTATTTGGGACGGCTACAATGAGCAGTTCTTC | NA | NA | TRBJ2-1 | TRBV29-1 | 14
CASSTSGTAEQFF | TGCGCCAGCAGCACTTCCGGGACTGCTGAGCAGTTCTTC | NA | few | TRBJ2-1 | TRBV5-1 | 13
CSASGTSGPRADTQYF | TGCAGTGCCTCCGGGACTAGCGGCCCTAGGGCAGATACGCAGTATTTT | TRBD2 | few | TRBJ2-3 | TRBV20-1 | 16
CASSDGTLEAFF | TGTGCCAGCAGTGACGGAACCTTGGAAGCTTTCTTT | NA | few | TRBJ1-1 | TRBV6-1 | 12
CASSRVNEQFF | TGTGCCAGCAGCAGGGTCAATGAGCAGTTCTTC | NA | once | TRBJ2-1 | TRBV11-3 | 11
CSVEDGTPGVVEAFF | TGCAGCGTTGAAGATGGGACCCCCGGTGTTGTTGAAGCTTTCTTT | NA | few | TRBJ1-1 | TRBV29-1 | 15
CASSTQGREETQYF | TGTGCCAGCAGTACGCAGGGTAGAGAAGAGACCCAGTACTTC | NA | few | TRBJ2-5 | TRBV28 | 14
CAWSAIRLAASYEQYF | TGTGCCTGGAGTGCTATAAGACTAGCGGCCTCCTACGAGCAGTACTTC | TRBD2 | many | TRBJ2-7 | TRBV30 | 16
CASSHAGALGGDEQFF | TGCGCCAGCAGCCACGCGGGTGCCTTAGGGGGCGATGAGCAGTTCTTC | TRBD1 | NA | TRBJ2-1 | TRBV4-1 | 16
CASSSTGEEQYF | TGTGCCAGCAGTTCTACAGGGGAAGAGCAGTACTTC | TRBD1 | few | TRBJ2-7 | TRBV6-2/TRBV6-3 | 12
CASSQVVEEAYEQYF | TGCGCCAGCAGCCAAGTGGTGGAGGAGGCCTACGAGCAGTACTTC | NA | NA | TRBJ2-7 | TRBV4-1 | 15
CASSLARSTGPFLYEQYF | TGTGCCAGCAGCTTAGCGCGGTCGACAGGCCCTTTTCTCTACGAGCAGTACTTC | NA | NA | TRBJ2-7 | TRBV11-2 | 18
CSARGQGTSNQPQHF | TGCAGTGCTAGAGGACAGGGGACTAGCAATCAGCCCCAGCATTTT | TRBD1 | NA | TRBJ1-5 | TRBV20-1 | 15
CATSRDPGISYEQYF | TGTGCCACCAGCAGAGATCCGGGGATCTCCTACGAGCAGTACTTC | NA | few | TRBJ2-7 | TRBV15 | 15
CASSSLGHLTGELFF | TGCGCCAGCAGCTCCCTTGGACATCTCACCGGGGAGCTGTTTTTT | NA | few | TRBJ2-2 | TRBV5-1 | 15
CASSLQQGFNYGYTF | TGTGCCAGCAGTTTACAACAGGGGTTTAACTATGGCTACACCTTC | TRBD1 | NA | TRBJ1-2 | TRBV27 | 15
CASSLGLAGARGGEGRHTQYF | TGTGCCAGCAGCCTGGGACTAGCGGGAGCCCGTGGCGGGGAAGGAAGGCATACGCAGTATTTT | TRBD2 | NA | TRBJ2-3 | TRBV7-9 | 21
CAWTGASSGANVLTF | TGTGCCTGGACAGGGGCCTCCTCTGGGGCCAACGTCCTGACTTTC | NA | few | TRBJ2-6 | TRBV30 | 15
CASSSHPGWYGYTF | TGTGCCAGCAGTTCCCACCCAGGGTGGTATGGCTACACCTTC | NA | NA | TRBJ1-2 | TRBV12-3/TRBV12-4 | 14
CSARISGQGASYNEQFF | TGCAGTGCTAGGATCTCGGGACAGGGGGCCTCCTACAATGAGCAGTTCTTC | TRBD1 | NA | TRBJ2-1 | TRBV20-1 | 17
CASLMTGYGYTF | TGTGCCAGCCTGATGACAGGGTATGGCTACACCTTC | TRBD1 | NA | TRBJ1-2 | TRBV25-1 | 12
CASSRNRPGQRNTEAFF | TGTGCCAGTAGTCGGAACAGACCGGGACAGCGGAACACTGAAGCTTTCTTT | TRBD1 | NA | TRBJ1-1 | TRBV19 | 17
CASSQDRGYTEAFF | TGTGCCAGCAGCCAAGACAGGGGTTACACTGAAGCTTTCTTT | NA | NA | TRBJ1-1 | TRBV4-2 | 14
CASSLDRFLTDTQYF | TGTGCCAGCAGCTTAGACCGGTTTCTCACAGATACGCAGTATTTT | NA | NA | TRBJ2-3 | TRBV7-3 | 15
CASTQGRTSGGTETQYF | TGTGCCAGCACCCAGGGGAGGACTAGCGGGGGTACGGAGACCCAGTACTTC | TRBD2 | many | TRBJ2-5 | TRBV12-3/TRBV12-4 | 17
CASSFTADTQYF | TGTGCCAGCAGCTTTACAGCAGATACGCAGTATTTT | NA | NA | TRBJ2-3 | TRBV7-9 | 12
CASRYGLAGGQDTQYF | TGTGCCAGCAGATACGGCCTAGCGGGGGGGCAAGATACGCAGTATTTT | TRBD2 | few | TRBJ2-3 | TRBV6-5 | 16